The 9 T cell receptor beta chains below were found in one sample sequenced in a study of spatial heterogeneity in lung cancer. TCRdb fed the 5' RACE reads into MiXCR, producing one record per CDR3 protein. The sample lists under 13,000 distinct CDR3 sequences; 6.3% were seen once. The time point: sample taken at primary tumor resection. Researchers sequenced whole RNA taken from tumor, nontumor lung or frozen PBMC without sorting. The source material was PBMCs, sampled at surgery. These receptors came from a male donor with early-stage non-small cell lung cancer.

The sample holds many counts of this clonotype. Little can be read into the size of this beta chain, an off-target read in a library designed for alpha chains. The V and J genes are TRBV5-1 and TRBJ1-1; a weak D match, TRBD1 (6 bases). Deletions cut 3 bases from V and 1 base from J, with 10 bases between. This CDR3 has 14 amino acids. Germline assignment: CDR1 SGHRS and CDR2 YFSETQ. Here the CDR3 DNA reads TGCGCCAGCAGCTGGGCGGACAGGAACACTGAAGCTTTCTTT. It is translated as CASSWADRNTEAFF.

Turning to this clonotype: Because the library targeted alpha chains, this beta chain is an off-target read whose size means little. This chain joins TRBV28 and TRBJ2-3, with 7 bases identical to TRBD2. V was pared by 2 bases and J by 6 bases, with 8 bases of the junction left unmatched. Germline V gene sequence: CDR1 MDHEN, CDR2 SYDVKM. The CDR3 runs 15 residues. CDR3: CASSLHGRPTDTQYF. CDR3 nucleotides: TGTGCCAGCAGTTTACACGGGAGGCCTACGGATACGCAGTATTTT.

In the case of this clonotype: This beta chain is a stray read from a library made for alpha chains; its abundance is not meaningful. The V call is TRBV20-1, the J call TRBJ2-2; 9 positions agree with TRBD2. The CDR3 has 14 residues. CDR1 DFQATT and CDR2 SNEGSKA come from the germline V gene (reference sequence). With 1 base clipped from V and 5 bases from J, the junction kept 2 bases outside the gene matches. CDR3 residues: CSARGTSDTGELFF. The CDR3 coding sequence is TGCAGTGCTAGAGGGACTAGCGATACCGGGGAGCTGTTTTTT.

Worth noting for this clonotype: Because the library targeted alpha chains, this beta chain is an off-target read whose size means little. The chain links TRBV30 to TRBJ1-1; D not resolved. Looked up from germline, CDR1 is GTSNPN and CDR2 is SVGIG (reference sequence). V lost 5 bases and J 11 bases, leaving 15 bases between the germline ends. This CDR3 region has 11 residues. CDR3 nucleotides: TGTGCCTGGGATTCGGGGATTGTCGCTTTCTTT. Translation gives CAWDSGIVAFF.

This clonotype was recorded at least ten times. Little can be read into the size of this beta chain, an off-target read in a library designed for alpha chains. This rearrangement joins TRBV11-2 to TRBJ2-6; the D is unclear. Germline loops: CDR1 SGHAT, CDR2 FQNNGV. The CDR3 is made up of 13 amino acids. Trimming shortened V by 1 base and J by 3 bases, and 1 base separated the two germline ends. The CDR3 DNA reads TGTGCCAGCAGCTTAGGTGGGGCCAACGTCCTGACTTTC. As protein: CASSLGGANVLTF.

A note on this clonotype: Found in a library prepared for alpha chains, this beta chain is an off-target read, and its abundance has little meaning. The V call is TRBV5-1, the J call TRBJ1-1, with 7 bases that match TRBD1. Germline V gene sequence: CDR1 SGHRS, CDR2 YFSETQ. V shed 0 bases and J 3 bases; nucleotides not matched to a gene: 8. This CDR3 comprises 16 residues. This CDR3 reads CASSLAGRGLHTEAFF. The CDR3 region has the DNA TGCGCCAGCAGCTTGGCCGGAAGGGGGCTTCACACTGAAGCTTTCTTT. The whole variable domain, filled in from reference TRBV5-1 and TRBJ1-1, reads KAGVTQTPRYLIKTRGQQVTLSCSPISGHRSVSWYQQTPGQGLQFLFEYFSETQRNKGNFPGRFSGRQFSNSRSEMNVSTLELGDSALYLCASSLAGRGLHTEAFFGQGTRLTVV.

This clonotype was detected a few times. Being off target in a library aimed at alpha chains, this beta chain has a size of little meaning. This rearrangement joins TRBV12-3 or TRBV12-4 to TRBJ1-4; possible D gene TRBD1, 5 bases. This CDR3 contains 16 residues. Trimming left V 6 bases short and J 0 bases short, with 14 bases between. CDR3 coding DNA: TGTGCCAGCAGACTGGGGGGAAGCGCAACTAATGAAAAACTGTTTTTT. Translating gives CASRLGGSATNEKLFF.

Worth noting for this clonotype: The library was built for alpha chains, so this beta chain is an off-target read and its size means little. The rearrangement joins TRBV6-6 to TRBJ1-2; D perhaps matches TRBD1 (5 bases). In germline, CDR1 is MNHNY, CDR2 SVGAGI (reference sequence). V shed 5 bases and J shed 1 base, with 8 bases lying between them. This CDR3 has 13 amino acids. The CDR3 DNA is TGTGCCAGCAGTATGACAGATAACTATGGCTACACCTTC. It yields the protein CASSMTDNYGYTF.

This clonotype is medium-sized in the sample. Since it is a stray read in a library aimed at alpha chains, this beta chain has a size that is not meaningful. The chain is built from TRBV28 and TRBJ2-3; 7 bases line up with TRBD1. Per the germline V gene, CDR1 is MDHEN and CDR2 is SYDVKM. The CDR3 contains 14 residues. The junction had 11 bases not matched to a gene; V was cut back by 10 bases and J by 4 bases. DNA of the CDR3: TGTGCCACCGATGACAGGGTTTCGTCAGATACGCAGTATTTT. Translating gives CATDDRVSSDTQYF.